The next 11 T cell receptor beta chains were all read from a single sample in a study of control samples from healthy donors and cancer patients. Using immunoSEQ multiplex PCR, the repertoire was profiled, and TCRdb retains in-frame clones only, with some absent. The repertoire holds 150,000 to 200,000 clones, with 80% to 95% as singletons. The sample was blood. The receptors were gathered from a woman in her forties in good health.

The rearrangement uses TRBV21-1 and TRBJ1-5; the table assigns TRBD1, which was not confirmed against the DNA. TRBV21-1 is noted as a pseudogene. The CDR3 totals 19 residues. The chain's CDR3 is CASSKTKGQGGFGNQPQHF. In nucleotides, the CDR3 is TGTGCCAGCAGCAAAACTAAGGGACAGGGGGGCTTTGGCAATCAGCCCCAGCATTTT.

The chain carries TRBV14 and TRBJ2-5; D is uncertain. Trimming took off 1 base at V and 5 bases at J, with 20 bases between the two ends. Germline V gene data show CDR1 as SGHDN and CDR2 as FVKESK. This CDR3 region has 17 residues. CDR3 DNA: TGTGCCAGCAGCCAAGGGTTCCCGCCTAGTTTCGGGGAGACCCAGTACTTC. It is translated as CASSQGFPPSFGETQYF.

The V gene is TRBV5-5, the J gene TRBJ1-3; TRBD1 might be the D (5 bases). The length of the CDR3 is 16 residues. Germline V gives CDR1 SGHKS, CDR2 YYEKEE (reference sequence). V lost 3 bases and J 0 bases, leaving 13 bases between the germline ends. The CDR3 DNA follows: TGTGCCAGCAGCTCCCGGGACCCTCGCTCTGGAAACACCATATATTTT. Translation: CASSSRDPRSGNTIYF.

V and J are TRBV7-2 and TRBJ1-2, with D possibly matching TRBD1 (6 bases). This CDR3 contains 16 residues. V lost 7 bases and J lost 3, with 21 bases in between. Per germline, CDR1 SGHTA and CDR2 FQGNSA. The CDR3 loop reads CASTSVVGGGDYGYTF. CDR3 nucleotides: TGTGCCAGCACTTCCGTAGTGGGGGGCGGTGACTATGGCTACACCTTC.

V usage is TRBV6-5 and J usage is TRBJ2-7; TRBD1 aligns across 7 bases. V dropped 6 bases and J dropped 5; count of bases not matched to a gene: 7. The CDR3 is 13 amino acids. Germline V gene lookup returns CDR1 MNHEY and CDR2 SVGAGI. The CDR3 spells CASRRQGGNEQYF. The CDR3 DNA follows: TGTGCCAGCAGGAGACAGGGTGGGAACGAGCAGTACTTC.

The chain is built from TRBV19 and TRBJ2-1, with a weak D call TRBD2 (6 bases). Between the trimmed V and J ends, which lost 7 bases and 3 bases, there was a span of 13 bases. Germline assignment: CDR1 LNHDA and CDR2 SQIVND (reference sequence). The CDR3 totals 14 residues. DNA for the CDR3: TGTGCCAGTACCCCATGGGGGGACTACAATGAGCAGTTCTTC. It is translated as CASTPWGDYNEQFF.

This chain uses TRBV13 with TRBJ2-1, with D uncertain. CDR1 PRHDT and CDR2 FYEKMQ come from the germline V gene (reference sequence). The CDR3 consists of 13 residues. V was trimmed by 1 base and J by 10 bases, leaving 11 bases between them. The CDR3: CASSLAPDQEQFF. Written as DNA, the CDR3 is TGTGCCAGCAGCTTAGCCCCCGACCAGGAGCAGTTCTTC.

The rearrangement uses TRBV7-2 and TRBJ2-1, with 10 positions matching TRBD2. The CDR3 totals 16 residues. Germline V gene sequence: CDR1 SGHTA, CDR2 FQGNSA. J lost 8 bases, V lost 9 bases, and 16 bases had no gene match. CDR3 sequence reads: CASRPKRGGKYDEQFF. In DNA, the CDR3 is TGTGCCAGTCGACCGAAGCGGGGGGGAAAGTATGATGAGCAGTTCTTC. The full variable domain, in which reference TRBV7-2 and TRBJ2-1 provide the parts outside the CDR3, is GAGVSQSPSNKVTEKGKDVELRCDPISGHTALYWYRQSLGQGLEFLIYFQGNSAPDKSGLPSDRFSAERTGGSVSTLTIQRTQQEDSAVYLCASRPKRGGKYDEQFFGPGTRLTVL.

This clone was found once. The rearrangement joins TRBV28 to TRBJ2-2; possible D gene TRBD1, 6 bases. This CDR3 is built from 14 residues. V lost 6 bases and J 5 bases, leaving 13 bases between the germline ends. From germline, CDR1 is MDHEN and CDR2 SYDVKM. CDR3 sequence (DNA): TGTGCCAGCAGGAGGGACACAGGAACCGGGGAGCTGTTTTTT. It encodes CASRRDTGTGELFF.

This clone was detected a few times. V and J are TRBV28 and TRBJ2-7; 10 bases are shared with TRBD1. The CDR3 runs to 14 residues. Germline V gives CDR1 MDHEN, CDR2 SYDVKM. The junction had 3 bases not matched to a gene; V was cut back by 4 bases and J by 3 bases. The CDR3 nucleotides are TGTGCCAGCAGTTGGGACAGGGGCAGCTACGAGCAGTACTTC. This sequence encodes CASSWDRGSYEQYF.

This chain connects TRBV18 to TRBJ1-5; no definite D call. This CDR3 has 14 residues. V gave up 7 bases and J gave up 0 bases, with 10 bases separating them. Germline values: CDR1 KGHSH, CDR2 LQKENI. DNA for the CDR3: TGTGCCAGCTGCCGATCGAATAGCAATCAGCCCCAGCATTTT. Protein product: CASCRSNSNQPQHF.